Sequencing of this T cell receptor beta chain was carried out in a study of radiotherapy plus CTLA-4 blockade in lung cancer. Study-level results: Early blood T cell clone dynamics reportedly forecast response best, with interferon-beta. TCR clones from tumors expanded in blood after radiotherapy plus ipilimumab.

Only in-frame clones appear in the TCRdb table, and some are missing; sequencing was by immunoSEQ multiplex PCR. In the table there are about 87,000 clones, around 87% of which are singletons. In the case of this clone: Its antigen remains unidentified.

V lost 4 bases, J lost 10 bases, and 8 bases lay in between. Germline assignment: CDR1 SNHLY and CDR2 FYNNEI. The CDR3 sequence is 11 residues long. The material sequenced was peripheral blood, taken from a patient treated with radiotherapy plus ipilimumab. The clonotype was recovered from a human donor with non-small cell lung cancer that progressed on radiotherapy plus ipilimumab. This rearrangement joins TRBV2 to TRBJ2-1; no reliable D call. The CDR3 DNA follows: TGTGCCAGCAGTGGGGAATCCGAGCAGTTCTTC. The encoded protein is CASSGESEQFF.